Below are 29 T cell receptor beta chains sequenced from a single sample in a study of beta chain features in type 1 diabetes (dated by TCRdb to 2016 to 2019). To prepare the library, the immunoSEQ multiplex PCR assay was applied. The High Capacity cDNA Reverse Transcription Kit was used to reverse transcribe all of the isolated RNA, meaning that expressed TCRB transcripts were what got sequenced. TCRdb mirrors the immuneACCESS table, restricted to in-frame sequences. Some clones are absent from its copies; in checked studies, under half trace to an unresolved V gene, and the reason for the others is unknown. The sample includes 300,000 to 400,000 clones, with approximately 9.9% observed a single time. Approximately 0.016% of the sample is taken by the ten largest. What was sequenced was naive CD4+ T cells from blood. The intended sense of this specimen's cell subset or site label: true naive CD4+ T cells. These receptors originate from a woman aged 30 to 39 in good health.

A few counts support this clone. This sequence joins TRBV15 and TRBJ2-1; 7 bases fit TRBD1. Trimming at V came to 1 base and at J to 7 bases, leaving 7 bases not matched to a gene. CDR1 and CDR2 (germline): LNHNV, YYDKDF (reference sequence). The CDR3 totals 15 residues. The CDR3 reads CATSRAYDRANEQFF. In nucleotides, the CDR3 is TGTGCCACCAGCAGAGCCTATGACAGGGCGAATGAGCAGTTCTTC. The full variable domain, rest sourced from reference TRBV15 and TRBJ2-1, is DAMVIQNPRYQVTQFGKPVTLSCSQTLNHNVMYWYQQKSSQAPKLLFHYYDKDFNNEADTPDNFQSRRPNTSFCFLDIRSPGLGDTAMYLCATSRAYDRANEQFFGPGTRLTVL.

The rearrangement joins TRBV6-5 to TRBJ1-5, with TRBD1 matching over 7 bases. V dropped 4 bases and J dropped 6; count of bases not matched to a gene: 3. The germline gives CDR1 MNHEY, CDR2 SVGAGI. The CDR3 is 13 residues long. CDR3 coding DNA: TGTGCCAGCAGTTCTGACAGGGCTCAGCCCCAGCATTTT. This encodes CASSSDRAQPQHF.

There are a few counts of this clone. This CDR3 reads CASRVATETQYF. The CDR3 nucleotides read TGTGCCAGCAGGGTAGCTACAGAGACCCAGTACTTC. The chain joins TRBV28 to TRBJ2-5; no definite D call. V lost 6 bases and J 4 bases, leaving 9 bases between the germline ends. Germline-derived CDR1 and CDR2 are MDHEN and SYDVKM. The CDR3 loop spans 12 amino acids. Full variable domain (outside the CDR3, taken from reference TRBV28 and TRBJ2-5): DVKVTQSSRYLVKRTGEKVFLECVQDMDHENMFWYRQDPGLGLRLIYFSYDVKMKEKGDIPEGYSVSREKKERFSLILESASTNQTSMYLCASRVATETQYFGPGTRLLVL.

The table lists this clone with a few counts. This chain connects TRBV28 to TRBJ2-5, with a possible D match to TRBD1 (5 bases). The V gene's germline CDR1 is MDHEN and CDR2 SYDVKM. The CDR3 runs 15 residues. V lost 5 bases to trimming and J lost 0 bases, with 13 bases between them. The CDR3: CASSLSQGYQETQYF. The CDR3 DNA reads as TGTGCCAGCAGTCTGTCTCAGGGATACCAAGAGACCCAGTACTTC.

The CDR3 DNA is TGTGCCAGCTCACAGAGTACGAACACTGAAGCTTTCTTT. Translation: CASSQSTNTEAFF. The chain links TRBV18 to TRBJ1-1, with unresolved D. Germline values: CDR1 KGHSH, CDR2 LQKENI. The CDR3 loop spans 13 amino acids. Trimming took off 4 bases at V and 1 base at J, with 7 bases between the two ends. The full variable domain, its missing parts supplied by reference TRBV18 and TRBJ1-1, is NAGVMQNPRHLVRRRGQEARLRCSPMKGHSHVYWYRQLPEEGLKFMVYLQKENIIDESGMPKERFSAEFPKEGPSILRIQQVVRGDSAAYFCASSQSTNTEAFFGQGTRLTVV.

This clone has just a few counts. This chain connects TRBV10-3 to TRBJ1-4; tentative D call: TRBD1 (6 bases). CDR1 is ENHRY, CDR2 SYGVKD, per germline. The V end was cut by 2 bases, the J end by 7 bases, with 11 bases between. The CDR3 has 14 amino acids. CDR3 sequence reads: CAISEEQGGEKLFF. CDR3 nucleotides: TGTGCCATCAGTGAGGAACAGGGTGGTGAAAAACTGTTTTTT.

The CDR3 DNA reads as TGTGCCAGCATCCTACGGCAGGGTGGAGATACGCAGTATTTT. Encoded protein: CASILRQGGDTQYF. This chain links TRBV28 with TRBJ2-3, with a tentative D call TRBD1 (5 bases). Germline V lookup: CDR1 MDHEN, CDR2 SYDVKM. The CDR3 totals 14 residues. V was clipped by 7 bases and J by 5 bases, with 16 bases between them.

This clone was observed a handful of times. J is TRBJ2-5 and V is TRBV5-1; maybe TRBD1 (5 bases). There are 16 residues in the CDR3. The germline gives CDR1 SGHRS, CDR2 YFSETQ. Trimming pared 5 bases from V and 5 bases from J, leaving 22 bases between. CDR3 residues: CASSKDGAPLGETQYF. CDR3 DNA sequence: TGCGCCAGCAGTAAGGATGGGGCACCGCTTGGGGAGACCCAGTACTTC.

The V call is TRBV5-1, the J call TRBJ2-2; possible D gene TRBD1, 5 bases. Trimming cost V 0 bases and J 5 bases, with 11 bases left between them. In germline, CDR1 is SGHRS, CDR2 YFSETQ. This CDR3 contains 15 residues. This chain's CDR3 is CASSLAREGTGELFF. The CDR3, as DNA: TGCGCCAGCAGCTTGGCCAGGGAAGGAACCGGGGAGCTGTTTTTT.

The chain uses TRBV28 and TRBJ2-7; 10 nucleotides line up with TRBD2. V trimming: 8 bases; J trimming: 2 bases; junction bases outside the gene matches: 6. The germline gives CDR1 MDHEN, CDR2 SYDVKM. The CDR3 totals 14 residues. The CDR3 DNA reads as TGTGCCAGCGGTGTAGCGGGGGGACCCTACGAGCAGTACTTC. Amino acids: CASGVAGGPYEQYF.

This clone was detected a few times. The chain links TRBV7-9 to TRBJ1-5; D remains ambiguous. The length of the CDR3 is 18 residues. The germline CDR1 and CDR2 sequences are SEHNR and FQNEAQ (reference sequence). Trimming left V 1 base short and J 0 bases short, with 16 bases between. CDR3 amino acids: CASSLESVSRDSNQPQHF. CDR3 bases: TGTGCCAGCAGCTTAGAAAGTGTCAGTCGGGATAGCAATCAGCCCCAGCATTTT.

The gene calls are TRBV14 and TRBJ1-2; TRBD1 matches at 7 bases. The V and J ends lost 3 bases and 5 bases, in that order; junction bases with no gene match: 9. The CDR3 extends over 15 amino acids. Germline V gene sequence: CDR1 SGHDN, CDR2 FVKESK. CDR3 bases: TGTGCCAGCAGCCAGCCTGGGACAGCCCTTTATGGCTACACCTTC. Residues: CASSQPGTALYGYTF.

The chain combines TRBV29-1 with TRBJ2-3, with D possibly TRBD1 on 5 matching bases. The CDR3 sequence is 14 residues long. Between the trimmed V and J ends, which lost 6 bases and 0 bases, there was a span of 13 bases. CDR1 is SQVTM, CDR2 ANQGSEA, per germline. CDR3 nucleotides: TGCAGCGTGGACCAGACAGCTAGCACAGATACGCAGTATTTT. Amino acids: CSVDQTASTDTQYF.

In its sample, this clone was seen a few times. V is TRBV28 and J is TRBJ2-7, with D tentatively TRBD2 (6 bases). Looked up from germline, CDR1 is MDHEN and CDR2 is SYDVKM. With 7 bases removed from V and 5 bases from J, the gap between germline ends came to 21 bases. The CDR3 is 15 amino acids. CDR3 region: CASTEEGVALHEQYF. In nucleotides, the CDR3 is TGTGCCAGCACCGAGGAGGGCGTAGCCTTGCACGAGCAGTACTTC.

The J gene is TRBJ1-1, the V gene TRBV30, with no clear D. The germline V and J ends were trimmed by 0 bases and 2 bases, with 10 bases remaining between them. This CDR3 comprises 14 residues. Germline V lookup: CDR1 GTSNPN, CDR2 SVGIG (reference sequence). CDR3 nucleotide sequence: TGTGCCTGGAGTGTAGCCCTCTTAAACACTGAAGCTTTCTTT. Translation: CAWSVALLNTEAFF. The variable domain in full, with the rest retrieved from reference TRBV30 and TRBJ1-1, is SQTIHQWPATLVQPVGSPLSLECTVEGTSNPNLYWYRQAAGRGLQLLFYSVGIGQISSEVPQNLSASRPQDRQFILSSKKLLLSDSGFYLCAWSVALLNTEAFFGQGTRLTVV.

The sample holds a few counts of this clone. The chain links TRBV7-2 to TRBJ2-7; TRBD2 is a possible D gene (6 bases). CDR1 and CDR2 from the germline V gene are SGHTA and FQGNSA. CDR3 size: 15 residues. Trimming stripped 5 bases from V and 4 bases from J, with 18 bases between. CDR3 coding DNA: TGTGCCAGCAGCCCCTTGAGCGCGGGAAGTTACGAGCAGTACTTC. It translates to CASSPLSAGSYEQYF.

This clone was picked up a small number of times. V is TRBV28 and J is TRBJ2-7; maybe TRBD2 (5 bases). The V end was cut by 7 bases, the J end by 4 bases, with 23 bases between. The CDR3 is 16 amino acids. The germline CDR1 and CDR2 sequences are MDHEN and SYDVKM. The CDR3 nucleotides are TGTGCCAGCACCCTGGGTAGGGATCCCACGGGGTACGAGCAGTACTTC. Translating it yields CASTLGRDPTGYEQYF.

This clone was found a few times. The chain combines TRBV29-1 with TRBJ2-7; 7 bases map to TRBD1. Losses at the gene ends were 4 bases for V and 6 bases for J; bases not matched to a gene: 9. CDR3 length: 13 residues. Germline V gene sequence: CDR1 SQVTM, CDR2 ANQGSEA. In nucleotides, the CDR3 is TGCAGCGTTGGAGAAACAGGGGTCGTCGAGCAGTACTTC. It specifies CSVGETGVVEQYF.

This chain links TRBV7-2 with TRBJ2-2, with a tentative D call TRBD2 (5 bases). Germline V gene lookup returns CDR1 SGHTA and CDR2 FQGNSA. V was trimmed by 1 base and J by 6 bases, leaving 12 bases between them. This CDR3 is built from 15 residues. In nucleotides, the CDR3 is TGTGCCAGCAGCTTAGGAGGTCTAGCCCCCGGGGAGCTGTTTTTT. Encoded protein: CASSLGGLAPGELFF.

V gene TRBV5-1 combines with J gene TRBJ2-7; the match to TRBD2 covers 7 bases. Looked up from germline, CDR1 is SGHRS and CDR2 is YFSETQ. The CDR3 contains 15 residues. Losses at the gene ends were 1 base for V and 2 bases for J; bases not matched to a gene: 6. The CDR3 spells CASSLQDSGTYEQYF. The CDR3 DNA reads TGCGCCAGCAGCTTGCAAGACAGCGGGACCTACGAGCAGTACTTC.

This clone has ten or more counts. The J gene is TRBJ2-3, the V gene TRBV4-2; 9 bases are shared with TRBD1. Germline lookup yields CDR1 LGHNA and CDR2 YNFKEQ. The ends lost 1 base at V and 0 bases at J; junction bases unmatched: 2. The CDR3 covers 16 residues. This CDR3 is CASSQAGTGSTDTQYF. In DNA form, the CDR3 reads TGTGCCAGCAGCCAAGCCGGGACAGGGAGCACAGATACGCAGTATTTT.

The chain joins TRBV28 to TRBJ2-3; 12 bases fit TRBD2. V lost 7 bases, J lost 5 bases, and 10 bases stayed unmatched. Germline V gene data show CDR1 as MDHEN and CDR2 as SYDVKM. The CDR3 runs 16 residues. In DNA form, the CDR3 reads TGTGCCAGCACCTCTTCCCTAGCGGGAGGGAGAGATACGCAGTATTTT. Its translation: CASTSSLAGGRDTQYF.

This chain links TRBV7-3 with TRBJ2-3, with D unresolved. This CDR3 contains 13 residues. Germline CDR1 and CDR2: SGHTA and FQGTGA. Trimming left V 5 bases short and J 6 bases short, with 12 bases between. CDR3 amino acids: CASSPNDGDTQYF. The CDR3 nucleotides are TGTGCCAGCAGCCCGAATGACGGGGATACGCAGTATTTT.

The J gene is TRBJ1-1, the V gene TRBV5-6; 9 nucleotides line up with TRBD1. The V segment lost 0 bases and the J segment 0 bases; nucleotides outside the gene matches: 6. The germline CDR1 and CDR2 sequences are SGHDT and YYEEEE. This CDR3 spans 17 amino acids. The CDR3 bases are TGTGCCAGCAGCTTGGTGGGGGACAGGGAATTGAACACTGAAGCTTTCTTT. It specifies CASSLVGDRELNTEAFF.

This clone was found a few times. V is TRBV20-1 and J is TRBJ1-5; TRBD1 might be the D (5 bases). CDR3 length equals 11 residues. V was pared by 7 bases and J by 4 bases, with 8 bases between. Germline V gene sequence: CDR1 DFQATT, CDR2 SNEGSKA (reference sequence). Written as DNA, the CDR3 is TGCAGTGGGGGGGAGAATCAGCCCCAGCATTTT. Its protein is CSGGENQPQHF.

Only a few counts were recorded for this clone. V gene TRBV7-2 combines with J gene TRBJ2-1, with D possibly TRBD1 on 6 matching bases. The CDR3 has 15 amino acids. Germline loops: CDR1 SGHTA, CDR2 FQGNSA. Trimming removed 6 bases at V and 0 bases at J, with 12 bases between. CDR3 region: CASSPRGLSYNEQFF. In DNA form, the CDR3 reads TGTGCCAGCAGTCCCAGGGGCCTCTCCTACAATGAGCAGTTCTTC.

This chain joins TRBV7-3 and TRBJ2-1; 7 nucleotides align to TRBD2. Germline values: CDR1 SGHTA, CDR2 FQGTGA. Trimming cost V 5 bases and J 0 bases; bases outside gene matches: 7. The CDR3 has 16 amino acids. For the CDR3, the DNA is TGTGCCAGCAGCCCCGGGGGGTCCCTCTCCTACAATGAGCAGTTCTTC. Residues: CASSPGGSLSYNEQFF.

The V and J genes are TRBV7-2 and TRBJ2-1, with 12 bases that match TRBD2. The length of the CDR3 is 15 residues. V lost 5 bases to trimming and J lost 7 bases; unmatched junction nucleotides: 6. Germline values: CDR1 SGHTA, CDR2 FQGNSA. CDR3 loop: CASSNGLAGLNEQFF. CDR3 nucleotides: TGTGCCAGCAGCAACGGACTAGCGGGACTAAATGAGCAGTTCTTC.

CDR3 coding DNA: TGCGCCAGCAGCCAAGGAGGAGGGCCGGGCCAGCCCCAGCATTTT. As protein: CASSQGGGPGQPQHF. The chain employs TRBV4-3 and TRBJ1-5; D not resolved. V lost 1 base to trimming and J lost 7 bases, with 14 bases between them. CDR1 and CDR2 (germline): LGHNA, YSLEER. This CDR3 is built from 15 residues.